Below are 5 T cell receptor beta chains sequenced from a single sample in a study of blood T cells in healthy people across ages. A sample-barcoded 5' primer and a J-beta primer mix were used in a second PCR of roughly 7 to 11 cycles. Using its own MiXCR run on the 5' RACE reads, TCRdb lists one record per CDR3 protein. The sample carries about 280,000 distinct CDR3 sequences, 25% to 30% recorded once. Sample: blood. The source of these receptors is a woman in her 70s in good health.

The chain has TRBV11-2 and TRBJ2-3, with D perhaps TRBD2 (5 bases). The V gene lost 5 bases and the J gene lost 4 bases, with 13 bases spanning the gap. The length of the CDR3 is 14 residues. CDR1 is SGHAT, CDR2 FQNNGV, per germline. The CDR3 DNA reads TGTGCCAGCAGCCTATCTAGCTCGGCAGATACGCAGTATTTT. This gives the protein CASSLSSSADTQYF.

The rearrangement uses TRBV12-3 or TRBV12-4 and TRBJ2-7; TRBD1 matches 11 bases. This CDR3 is built from 14 residues. The J segment lost 7 bases and the V segment lost 4 bases, leaving 6 bases of the junction unmatched. CDR3 in amino acids: CASSSRTGGREQYF. The CDR3 DNA reads TGTGCCAGCAGTTCCAGGACAGGGGGCAGGGAGCAGTACTTC.

CDR3 sequence: CASSLGPSNEQFF. DNA of the CDR3: TGTGCCAGCAGCTTGGGCCCCTCCAATGAGCAGTTCTTC. The chain employs TRBV5-4 and TRBJ2-5; no firm D call. Matching the DNA end better, TRBJ2-1 makes the J call doubtful. CDR1 is SGHNT, CDR2 YYREEE, per germline (reference sequence). This CDR3 region has 13 residues.

This clonotype has a handful of counts. CDR3 residues: CASSPLRGAAEAFF. The CDR3 bases are TGTGCCAGCAGCCCTCTCCGGGGCGCCGCTGAAGCTTTCTTT. The gene calls are TRBV11-2 and TRBJ1-1, with D possibly matching TRBD1 (5 bases). The CDR3 is 14 amino acids. Germline loops: CDR1 SGHAT, CDR2 FQNNGV. V shed 5 bases and J shed 6 bases, with 16 bases lying between them. Drawing the rest from reference TRBV11-2 and TRBJ1-1, the complete variable domain is EAGVAQSPRYKIIEKRQSVAFWCNPISGHATLYWYQQILGQGPKLLIQFQNNGVVDDSQLPKDRFSAERLKGVDSTLKIQPAKLEDSAVYLCASSPLRGAAEAFFGQGTRLTVV.

This chain links TRBV15 with TRBJ1-5; D uncertain. Germline CDR1 reads LNHNV; CDR2 reads YYDKDF (reference sequence). V lost 8 bases to trimming and J lost 7 bases, with 18 bases between them. The CDR3 has 14 residues. The CDR3: CATREGPKGQPQHF. As DNA, the CDR3 is TGTGCCACCCGGGAAGGGCCCAAAGGGCAGCCCCAGCATTTT.